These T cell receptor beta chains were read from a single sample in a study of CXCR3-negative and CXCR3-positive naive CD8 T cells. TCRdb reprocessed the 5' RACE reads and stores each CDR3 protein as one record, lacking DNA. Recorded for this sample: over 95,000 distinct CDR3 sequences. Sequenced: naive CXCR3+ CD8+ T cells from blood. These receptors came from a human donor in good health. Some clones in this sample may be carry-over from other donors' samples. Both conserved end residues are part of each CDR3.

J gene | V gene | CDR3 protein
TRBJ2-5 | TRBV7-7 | CASSSLAGEQETQYF
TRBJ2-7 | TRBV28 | CASSYERGDYEQYF
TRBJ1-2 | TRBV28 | CASSLGQISNYGYTF
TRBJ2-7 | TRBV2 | CASSEAGVSGQGSYEQYF
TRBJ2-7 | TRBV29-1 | CSFRDGESYEQYF
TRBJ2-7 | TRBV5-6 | CASSLTPAAAIYEQYF
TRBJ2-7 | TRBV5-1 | CASSLEPGRGYEQYF
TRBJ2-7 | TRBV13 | CASSLGGQGVYEQYF
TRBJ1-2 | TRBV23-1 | CASSQPNVCVDYGYTF
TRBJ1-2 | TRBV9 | CASSVGWTVGFGYTF
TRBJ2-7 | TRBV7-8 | CASSLSWTSGRSYEQYF
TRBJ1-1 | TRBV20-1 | CSARDRGNTEAFF
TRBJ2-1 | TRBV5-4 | CASSFFLLVGYNEQFF
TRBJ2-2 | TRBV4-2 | CASSQDSYWVLTGELSGELFF
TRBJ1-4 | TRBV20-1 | CSARRQRGGLEKLFF
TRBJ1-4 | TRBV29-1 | CSVRTETATNEKLFF
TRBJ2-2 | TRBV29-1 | CSAVSGRVNTGELFF
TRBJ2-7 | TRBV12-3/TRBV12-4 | CASSLVVSVAYEQYF
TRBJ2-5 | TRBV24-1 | CATSDRGKETQYF
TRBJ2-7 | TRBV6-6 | CASSYSGLAAYEQYF
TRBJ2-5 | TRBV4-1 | CASSRVYQETQYF
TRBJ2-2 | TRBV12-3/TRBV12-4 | CASRHQGANTGELFF
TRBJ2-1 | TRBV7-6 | CASSFGLNNEQFF
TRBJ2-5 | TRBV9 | CASSETGWETQYF
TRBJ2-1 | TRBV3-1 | CASSQHPPFEQFF
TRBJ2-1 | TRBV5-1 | CASSLVQGAYNEQFF
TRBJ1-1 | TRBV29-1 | CSVVEDGNTEAFF
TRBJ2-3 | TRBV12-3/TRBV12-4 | CASSSRDTYTDTQYF
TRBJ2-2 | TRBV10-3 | CAIKKRQGPGELFF
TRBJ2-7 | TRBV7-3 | CASSPTGGSYEQYF
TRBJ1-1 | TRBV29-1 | CSVEVPRGNTEAFF
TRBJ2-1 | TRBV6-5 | CASSYAESYEQFF
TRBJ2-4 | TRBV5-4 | CASSLTSGGPPGNIQYF
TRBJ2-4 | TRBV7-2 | CASSRYLALNIQYF
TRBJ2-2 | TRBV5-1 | CASGEQSNTGELFF
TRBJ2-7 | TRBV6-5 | CASSYSEVLGESYEQYF
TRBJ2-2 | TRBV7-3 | CASTEHRVGLAVTGELFF
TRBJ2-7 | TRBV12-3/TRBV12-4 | CASSAGRGSYEQYF
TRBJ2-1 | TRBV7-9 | CASSTPPRVSLWEQFF
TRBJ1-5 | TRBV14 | CASSHGYSNQPQHF
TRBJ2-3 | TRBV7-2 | CASSGRLAGFPDTQYF
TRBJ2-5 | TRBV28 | CASSVAVDSVGTQYF
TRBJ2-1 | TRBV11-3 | CASSSIAGSSYNEQFF
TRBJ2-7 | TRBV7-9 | CASSPRDRNYEQYF
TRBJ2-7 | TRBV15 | CATSAGGYEQYF